This record looks at one T cell receptor (beta chain) sequence and its context. The antigen is undetermined. These data are taken from a study of cytomegalovirus exposure and HLA in healthy donors. At the level of the study: Genetic ancestry analysis placed under 90% of the 398 donors that were genotyped in the Caucasian-associated cluster. Study outcomes and limitations: Solely CMV serostatus was available to characterize immune exposure.

Both 60 Vbeta primers and 13 Jbeta primers went into the PCR. Method: immunoSEQ multiplex PCR; TCRdb's copy keeps in-frame clones and lacks some. The table lists about 120,000 clones, less than 65% of them singletons. V lost 2 bases and J lost 1, with 11 bases in between. Germline assignment: CDR1 KGHSH and CDR2 LQKENI. The CDR3 length is 15 residues. The sequencing input was PBMCs. The chain couples TRBV18 to TRBJ1-1; no firm D call. This receptor was taken from a man aged 35 to 55 in good health and CMV-seropositive. This CDR3 reads CASSPASQENTEAFF. Written as DNA, the CDR3 is TGTGCCAGCTCACCAGCGAGTCAAGAGAACACTGAAGCTTTCTTT.